The sequence of this TCR beta chain was determined in a study of cytotoxic CD8 clonotypes in ibrutinib-treated CLL. Across the whole study: Median treatment time before response sampling was 12 months, range 6 to 36. Study-wide points: Researchers report that baseline clonality outpaced age-matched healthy donors and tracked circulating CD8+ T-cell counts. An increase in clonality occurred at ibrutinib response, followed by a return toward baseline at progression.

Profiling relied on immunoSEQ multiplex PCR, and the TCRdb table lists in-frame clones only, not all of them. The data hold some 93,000 clones, with around four fifths observed a single time. Libraries of TCR beta were made from about 2.2 micrograms of genomic DNA that came from cryopreserved PBMCs. The V end was cut by 6 bases, the J end by 6 bases, with 21 bases between. Germline assignment: CDR1 LNHDA and CDR2 SQIVND (reference sequence). This CDR3 is built from 16 residues. Regarding this clone: What it recognizes is unknown.

This specimen was PBMCs, taken after 12 months of ibrutinib treatment. The V call is TRBV19, the J call TRBJ2-1, with D possibly matching TRBD2 (5 bases). This TCR derives from a human donor with chronic lymphocytic leukemia. CDR3 bases: TGTGCCAGTAGGCGGTCGATTAATATCGAGGGCAATGAGCAGTTCTTC. It yields the protein CASRRSINIEGNEQFF.